The 8 T cell receptor beta chains reported below all come from one sample, sequenced in a study of post-analysis software for immune sequencing data. Study-level points and caveats: The study found TRBV5-6, TRBV5-1 and TRBV20-1 among five TRBV segments more frequent in patients than controls.

Included in the TCR beta cDNA libraries were unique molecular identifiers. TCRdb re-derived calls from the PCR reads in MiXCR, one entry per CDR3 protein. Here the sample spans under 650,000 distinct CDR3 sequences, 44% being singletons. No antigen is known for these receptors. The sequencing input was blood. Receptor source: a girl between 5 and 17 years old with multiple sclerosis.

The V call is TRBV20-1, the J call TRBJ2-7, with D maybe TRBD1 (6 bases). The length of the CDR3 is 16 residues. The germline V gene encodes CDR1 DFQATT and CDR2 SNEGSKA (reference sequence). V lost 0 bases and J 3 bases, leaving 18 bases between the germline ends. CDR3 sequence: CSARDTPDSWYYEQYF. The DNA of the CDR3 is TGCAGTGCTAGAGACACCCCGGACAGTTGGTACTACGAGCAGTACTTC.

The chain joins TRBV28 to TRBJ2-1, with TRBD2 matching over 9 bases. Trimming took 2 bases from V and 7 from J; bases not matched to a gene: 12. Looked up from germline, CDR1 is MDHEN and CDR2 is SYDVKM. The CDR3 length is 17 residues. CDR3 sequence: CASSLASSGDLWNEQFF. CDR3 DNA sequence: TGTGCCAGCAGTTTAGCCTCTAGCGGGGACCTTTGGAATGAGCAGTTCTTC.

The chain joins TRBV20-1 to TRBJ1-1; a possible D gene is TRBD1 (6 bases). The CDR3 totals 11 residues. V shed 6 bases and J shed 6 bases, with 11 bases lying between them. Germline CDR1 reads DFQATT; CDR2 reads SNEGSKA (reference sequence). CDR3 sequence reads: CSAADSPEAFF. Here the CDR3 DNA reads TGCAGTGCAGCGGACAGCCCTGAAGCTTTCTTT.

The genes are TRBV7-9 and TRBJ1-2, with 10 bases matching TRBD1. The junction had 7 bases not matched to a gene; V was cut back by 1 base and J by 8 bases. Germline CDR1 and CDR2: SEHNR and FQNEAQ (reference sequence). The CDR3 runs 15 residues. CDR3 protein: CASSLEGQGIRGYTF. The CDR3 nucleotides are TGTGCCAGCAGCTTAGAGGGACAGGGGATTCGGGGCTACACCTTC.

The chain links TRBV12-3 or TRBV12-4 to TRBJ2-3; TRBD2 might be the D (5 bases). V shed 3 bases and J shed 6 bases, with 13 bases lying between them. The CDR3 covers 14 residues. Here the CDR3 DNA reads TGTGCCAGCAGTTTGCCGATCGGCGGGGATACGCAGTATTTT. Amino acid sequence: CASSLPIGGDTQYF.

The rearrangement joins TRBV7-9 to TRBJ2-7; D may be TRBD2 (6 bases). V shed 5 bases and J shed 0 bases, with 17 bases lying between them. Germline loops: CDR1 SEHNR, CDR2 FQNEAQ (reference sequence). The CDR3 contains 16 residues. This CDR3 reads CASSPRTRGGSYEQYF. The CDR3 DNA reads as TGTGCCAGCAGCCCCCGGACCCGGGGAGGCTCCTACGAGCAGTACTTC.

This clonotype was seen more than once but under ten times. J is TRBJ1-2 and V is TRBV11-1, with TRBD1 matching 7 bases. With V trimmed by 5 bases and J by 6 bases, 15 bases remained unmatched. Germline assignment: CDR1 SGHAT and CDR2 FQDESV (reference sequence). The CDR3 has 16 residues. The CDR3 bases are TGTGCCAGCAGCGAGAACCCGACAGGGTTTGGAAATGGCTACACCTTC. Its protein product is CASSENPTGFGNGYTF.

This sequence joins TRBV9 and TRBJ1-5; TRBD1 is a possible D gene (5 bases). V lost 0 bases, J lost 3 bases, and 10 bases lay in between. CDR1 SGDLS and CDR2 YYNGEE come from the germline V gene. The CDR3 contains 15 residues. CDR3: CASSVEAGTNQPQHF. CDR3 bases: TGTGCCAGCAGCGTAGAGGCAGGGACCAATCAGCCCCAGCATTTT.